These 21 T cell receptor beta chains originate from one sample sequenced in a study of T cells in Graves' hyperthyroidism and ophthalmopathy (dated by TCRdb to between 2018 and 2021). Receptor amplification or capture employed multiplex PCR. The listed sequencing device is Illumina HiSeq 2000. The TCR beta CDR3 regions were amplified from the RNA transcripts. A first-round RT-PCR of the TCR CDR3 used the HTBI primer set with the Qiagen OneStep RT-PCR kit. TCRdb passed the public sequencing reads through fastp at Q25 and MiXCR, retaining productive beta sequences. CDR3 protein duplicates are merged, each entry listing the most common genes and DNA. The sample table shows roughly 750,000 distinct CDR3 sequences, and 16% are seen once. The ten top clones hold roughly 8% of the sample. The sample consisted of blood. The receptor source for this set is a man younger than 35 with Graves' hyperthyroidism.

This clonotype was counted between two and nine times. The chain has TRBV27 and TRBJ1-4; D is uncertain. V was cut by 0 bases and J by 11 bases, with 10 bases left in between. The CDR3 totals 13 residues. CDR1 and CDR2 (germline): MNHEY, SMNVEV (reference sequence). The CDR3 protein is CASSLSAYGKLFF. The CDR3 nucleotides are TGTGCCAGCAGTTTATCGGCCTACGGGAAACTGTTTTTT.

This clonotype has only a few counts. The chain carries TRBV6-5 and TRBJ1-1; unclear D gene. CDR3 size: 17 residues. V was cut by 4 bases and J by 2 bases, with 20 bases left in between. Germline V gene lookup returns CDR1 MNHEY and CDR2 SVGAGI. CDR3 protein: CASSCLQFGLHNTEAFF. The DNA of the CDR3 is TGTGCCAGCAGTTGCCTTCAATTTGGGCTGCATAACACTGAAGCTTTCTTT.

V usage is TRBV20-1 and J usage is TRBJ2-1, with TRBD2 identical over 7 bases. The junction had 17 bases not matched to a gene; V was cut back by 1 base and J by 8 bases. Germline CDR1 is DFQATT and CDR2 is SNEGSKA (reference sequence). The CDR3 sequence is 17 residues long. CDR3 nucleotide sequence: TGCAGTGCTAGAGCCTCCTCCCGGACTAGTCGACCCGATGAGCAGTTCTTC. Encoded protein: CSARASSRTSRPDEQFF.

This chain uses TRBV15 with TRBJ1-2; D gene unclear. Germline V gene data show CDR1 as LNHNV and CDR2 as YYDKDF (reference sequence). The CDR3 length is 14 residues. V lost 0 bases and J lost 1, with 6 bases in between. CDR3 coding DNA: TGTGCCACCAGCAGAGACCAAAGTAACTATGGCTACACCTTC. Protein sequence: CATSRDQSNYGYTF.

This clonotype was seen repeatedly, ten times or more. The rearrangement links TRBV30 to TRBJ2-7; a weak D match, TRBD1 (5 bases). The germline CDR1 and CDR2 sequences are GTSNPN and SVGIG (reference sequence). V lost 1 base and J lost 0, with 7 bases in between. The CDR3 loop spans 13 amino acids. CDR3 protein: CAWSGDSSYEQYF. CDR3 coding DNA: TGTGCCTGGAGTGGAGACAGCTCCTACGAGCAGTACTTC.

This clonotype appeared many times. This chain uses TRBV7-9 with TRBJ2-7; 9 bases are a match to TRBD2. CDR3 length: 16 residues. Germline CDR1 and CDR2: SEHNR and FQNEAQ (reference sequence). With 5 bases clipped from V and 0 bases from J, the junction kept 8 bases outside the gene matches. For the CDR3, the DNA is TGTGCCAGCAGCCCGCCACTAGCGGGTGGCTCCTACGAGCAGTACTTC. As protein: CASSPPLAGGSYEQYF.

This clonotype was picked up one time. The chain employs TRBV5-1 and TRBJ2-2; TRBD2 agrees at 8 bases. V trimming: 8 bases; J trimming: 7 bases; junction bases outside the gene matches: 7. Germline values: CDR1 SGHRS, CDR2 YFSETQ. This CDR3 comprises 13 residues. CDR3 amino acids: CAREAGAIGELFF. CDR3 nucleotides: TGCGCCAGGGAAGCGGGAGCCATCGGGGAGCTGTTTTTT.

This clonotype came up many times. The chain is built from TRBV12-3 or TRBV12-4 and TRBJ1-1, with D perhaps matching TRBD1 (6 bases). There are 14 residues in the CDR3. V lost 1 base and J lost 5, with 11 bases in between. The CDR3 spells CASSLGGRGTEAFF. DNA for the CDR3: TGTGCCAGCAGTTTAGGGGGGCGCGGTACTGAAGCTTTCTTT.

The chain combines TRBV20-1 with TRBJ2-7, with D perhaps TRBD1 (6 bases). V was cut by 5 bases and J by 3 bases, with 11 bases left in between. The CDR3 sequence is 12 residues long. The germline gives CDR1 DFQATT, CDR2 SNEGSKA (reference sequence). As DNA, the CDR3 is TGCAGTGCTTGGGACACCAGCTACGAGCAGTACTTC. Protein: CSAWDTSYEQYF.

The V gene is TRBV20-1, the J gene TRBJ2-1, with a tentative D call TRBD1 (5 bases). The CDR3 is 17 amino acids. Germline V gene sequence: CDR1 DFQATT, CDR2 SNEGSKA (reference sequence). Trimming shortened V by 0 bases and J by 4 bases, and 19 bases separated the two germline ends. This CDR3 is CSARDQGGPKGYNEQFF. CDR3 coding DNA: TGCAGTGCTAGAGATCAGGGCGGCCCAAAAGGGTACAATGAGCAGTTCTTC.

The rearrangement joins TRBV2 to TRBJ2-7; no reliable D call. This CDR3 is 10 amino acids long. CDR1 and CDR2 (germline): SNHLY, FYNNEI. V lost 6 bases, J lost 7 bases, and 7 bases lay in between. CDR3 coding DNA: TGTGCCAGCAGGACGAAGGAGCAGTACTTC. This codes for CASRTKEQYF.

V usage is TRBV19 and J usage is TRBJ2-1; D assignment may be TRBD1 or TRBD2 (6 bases each). V lost 8 bases, J lost 4 bases, and 30 bases lay in between. Germline values: CDR1 LNHDA, CDR2 SQIVND (reference sequence). CDR3 size: 19 residues. The CDR3 protein is CASGGQGFSGGDLYNEQFF. CDR3 in DNA: TGTGCCAGTGGGGGCCAGGGGTTTAGCGGAGGGGACCTATACAATGAGCAGTTCTTC. Looking up the rest from reference TRBV19 and TRBJ2-1 gives the full variable domain: DGGITQSPKYLFRKEGQNVTLSCEQNLNHDAMYWYRQDPGQGLRLIYYSQIVNDFQKGDIAEGYSVSREKKESFPLTVTSAQKNPTAFYLCASGGQGFSGGDLYNEQFFGPGTRLTVL.

V and J are TRBV9 and TRBJ2-5; D gene ambiguous. V lost 0 bases, J lost 2 bases, and 8 bases lay in between. The V gene's germline CDR1 is SGDLS and CDR2 YYNGEE. The CDR3 spans 14 residues. The DNA of the CDR3 is TGTGCCAGCAGCGTAGGGGCAGTACAAGAGACCCAGTACTTC. Translated, it gives CASSVGAVQETQYF.

This clonotype was detected only a few times. The chain joins TRBV29-1 to TRBJ2-3; 12 nucleotides match TRBD2. The V segment lost 4 bases and the J segment 3 bases; nucleotides outside the gene matches: 5. The CDR3 length is 15 residues. Germline CDR1 SQVTM, CDR2 ANQGSEA. Here the CDR3 reads CSVVPTSGRTDTQYF. The CDR3 DNA is TGCAGCGTTGTCCCGACTAGCGGGAGAACAGATACGCAGTATTTT.

The gene calls are TRBV2 and TRBJ2-3; D may correspond to TRBD1 or TRBD2 (5 bases each). CDR1 and CDR2 from the germline V gene are SNHLY and FYNNEI. V was shortened by 0 bases and J by 1 base, with 11 bases between the two germline ends. This CDR3 is built from 16 residues. The CDR3 here is CASSEAGTVRTDTQYF. The CDR3 DNA is TGTGCCAGCAGTGAAGCGGGGACGGTACGCACAGATACGCAGTATTTT.

The rearrangement joins TRBV6-1 to TRBJ2-1; 14 positions agree with TRBD2. CDR3 length: 18 residues. The germline V gene encodes CDR1 MNHNS and CDR2 SASEGT. Unmatched junction bases numbered 17, after V lost 6 bases and J lost 10 bases. CDR3 loop: CASSHGTSGSGDFGEQFF. The CDR3 nucleotides read TGTGCCAGCAGCCACGGGACTAGCGGGAGCGGGGACTTCGGGGAGCAGTTCTTC.

The rearrangement uses TRBV5-1 and TRBJ2-1; no definite D call. The V and J ends lost 1 base and 4 bases respectively, with 9 bases between them. The CDR3 runs 14 residues. The V gene's germline CDR1 is SGHRS and CDR2 YFSETQ. The CDR3 DNA follows: TGCGCCAGCAGCTTGTTCCCGACTTACAATGAGCAGTTCTTC. Residues: CASSLFPTYNEQFF.

This clonotype came up many times. CDR3 nucleotide sequence: TGTGCCAGCAAGGGCAGGGTAAACACTGAAGCTTTCTTT. Residues: CASKGRVNTEAFF. This chain links TRBV2 with TRBJ1-1; D is perhaps TRBD1 (5 bases). The CDR3 loop spans 13 amino acids. V was trimmed by 7 bases and J by 2 bases, leaving 11 bases between them. Germline assignment: CDR1 SNHLY and CDR2 FYNNEI.

The gene calls are TRBV10-3 and TRBJ1-4; D possibly corresponds to TRBD1 (5 bases). CDR1 and CDR2 from the germline V gene are ENHRY and SYGVKD. This CDR3 has 14 residues. V was pared by 2 bases and J by 5 bases, with 9 bases between. The CDR3 DNA reads as TGTGCCATCAGTGAGGGAGAGGGGAATGAAAAACTGTTTTTT. Amino acids: CAISEGEGNEKLFF.

This clonotype has a count of ten or more. The genes are TRBV4-2 and TRBJ2-5; 9 bases fit TRBD2. The length of the CDR3 is 15 residues. Germline V gene sequence: CDR1 LGHNA, CDR2 YNFKEQ. Trimming at V came to 4 bases and at J to 1 base, leaving 4 bases not matched to a gene. CDR3 coding DNA: TGTGCCAGCAGCCGCTCTAGCGGGGTCCAAGAGACCCAGTACTTC. Protein sequence: CASSRSSGVQETQYF.

The chain uses TRBV7-2 and TRBJ2-7; either TRBD1 or TRBD2 may fit D (5 bases each). The CDR3 has 15 residues. Trimming shortened V by 1 base and J by 6 bases, and 16 bases separated the two germline ends. Germline assignment: CDR1 SGHTA and CDR2 FQGNSA. CDR3 DNA sequence: TGTGCCAGCAGCTTAGTCGGGGCCCCTAGTTTCGAGCAGTACTTC. Residues: CASSLVGAPSFEQYF.